One sample yielded the 17 T cell receptor beta chains listed below, sequenced in a study of cytomegalovirus exposure and HLA in healthy donors. Profiled with immunoSEQ multiplex PCR; TCRdb holds only in-frame clones, not every one. The sample contains about 120,000 clones, 86% of which appear only once. Sample: PBMCs. The source is a man aged 18 to 30 in good health and CMV-seronegative.

The genes are TRBV6-5 and TRBJ1-4, with a tentative D call TRBD1 (6 bases). The V gene lost 9 bases and the J gene lost 3 bases, with 14 bases spanning the gap. Germline-derived CDR1 and CDR2 are MNHEY and SVGAGI. The CDR3 has 14 residues. The CDR3 sequence is CASSNRESNEKLFF. The CDR3 DNA reads as TGTGCCAGTTCAAACAGGGAATCTAATGAAAAACTGTTTTTT.

In its sample, this clone was seen once. The rearrangement links TRBV27 to TRBJ2-1; 10 bases align to TRBD1. The CDR3 runs 17 residues. J was trimmed by 4 bases and V by 4 bases; bases with no gene match: 10. Looked up from germline, CDR1 is MNHEY and CDR2 is SMNVEV (reference sequence). CDR3 DNA: TGTGCCAGCAGTTCCCATCGGACAGGGGGTAAATACAATGAGCAGTTCTTC. It specifies CASSSHRTGGKYNEQFF.

J is TRBJ1-2 and V is TRBV7-9; weak D call: TRBD1 (5 bases). Germline V gene sequence: CDR1 SEHNR, CDR2 FQNEAQ (reference sequence). With 6 bases removed from V and 3 bases from J, the gap between germline ends came to 17 bases. This CDR3 is 15 amino acids long. The CDR3 reads CASSLYRDSDYGYTF. In nucleotides, the CDR3 is TGTGCCAGCAGTCTTTATAGGGACTCCGACTATGGCTACACCTTC.

This chain uses TRBV2 with TRBJ1-5; 9 bases map to TRBD1. This CDR3 spans 15 amino acids. Trimming at V came to 2 bases and at J to 7 bases, leaving 6 bases not matched to a gene. Germline CDR1 is SNHLY and CDR2 is FYNNEI. The chain's CDR3 is CASSEHRGHGQPQHF. The CDR3 bases are TGTGCCAGCAGTGAACACAGGGGGCATGGGCAGCCCCAGCATTTT.

The chain is built from TRBV6-5 and TRBJ1-2, with TRBD1 matching over 8 bases. This CDR3 spans 14 amino acids. The V segment lost 5 bases and the J segment 4 bases; nucleotides outside the gene matches: 6. Germline values: CDR1 MNHEY, CDR2 SVGAGI. The CDR3 coding sequence is TGTGCCAGCAGTGCGGACAGGGATGGCTATGGCTACACCTTC. The encoded protein is CASSADRDGYGYTF.

The chain recombines TRBV5-8 with TRBJ2-1; 9 nucleotides agree with TRBD2. V shed 0 bases, J shed 5 bases, and the junction held 6 bases outside the gene matches. This CDR3 comprises 16 residues. In germline, CDR1 is SGHTS, CDR2 YDEGEE. The CDR3 region has the DNA TGTGCCAGCAGCTTGGAGGTAGCGGGGGTCCACAATGAGCAGTTCTTC. This translates into CASSLEVAGVHNEQFF.

A single count supports this clone. At the DNA level, this CDR3 is encoded by other sequences in the same sample as well. The chain links TRBV7-9 to TRBJ2-7, with TRBD2 identical over 9 bases. The germline V gene encodes CDR1 SEHNR and CDR2 FQNEAQ (reference sequence). The CDR3 covers 14 residues. J was trimmed by 5 bases and V by 5 bases; bases with no gene match: 7. Here the CDR3 reads CASSLVGLADEQYF. The CDR3 DNA follows: TGTGCCAGCAGCCTCGTGGGACTAGCTGACGAGCAGTACTTC.

The chain is built from TRBV29-1 and TRBJ2-1; 8 nucleotides line up with TRBD2. From germline, CDR1 is SQVTM and CDR2 ANQGSEA. V was clipped by 4 bases and J by 8 bases; unmatched bases: 7. This CDR3 is 13 amino acids long. The CDR3, as DNA: TGCAGCGTTGCTGGACTAGCTAGAGATGAGCAGTTCTTC. Its translation is CSVAGLARDEQFF.

The chain has TRBV2 and TRBJ2-7, with no clear D. V lost 8 bases and J lost 3, with 14 bases in between. This CDR3 spans 13 amino acids. The germline V gene encodes CDR1 SNHLY and CDR2 FYNNEI. For the CDR3, the DNA is TGTGCCAGCCGATCACCGGTTTTCTACGAGCAGTACTTC. This codes for CASRSPVFYEQYF.

The V call is TRBV7-8, the J call TRBJ2-5; 7 bases are shared with TRBD1. Per germline, CDR1 SGHVS and CDR2 FQNEAQ. The CDR3 spans 14 residues. The V and J ends lost 4 bases and 5 bases, in that order; junction bases with no gene match: 7. CDR3 DNA: TGTGCCAGCAGCTCCGACAGGGTGCGGGAGACCCAGTACTTC. As protein: CASSSDRVRETQYF.

The chain recombines TRBV14 with TRBJ1-2; D is ambiguous. V lost 1 base and J 8 bases, leaving 5 bases between the germline ends. This CDR3 is built from 11 residues. Germline loops: CDR1 SGHDN, CDR2 FVKESK. CDR3 region: CASSQGAGYTF. The CDR3, as DNA: TGTGCCAGCAGCCAAGGAGCCGGCTACACCTTC.

J is TRBJ1-1 and V is TRBV28, with TRBD1 identical over 8 bases. Germline CDR1 and CDR2: MDHEN and SYDVKM. The CDR3 runs 16 residues. J gave up 1 base and V 6 bases, and 10 bases lay outside the gene matches. The CDR3 coding sequence is TGTGCCAGCAGCCGTACAGTTGGACAGGGGAACACTGAAGCTTTCTTT. It translates to CASSRTVGQGNTEAFF.

The V and J genes are TRBV30 and TRBJ1-1; 7 nucleotides align to TRBD1. The CDR3 is 13 amino acids. Germline V gene lookup returns CDR1 GTSNPN and CDR2 SVGIG (reference sequence). The trim removed 0 bases at V and 6 bases at J, leaving 4 bases unmatched. Written as DNA, the CDR3 is TGTGCCTGGAGTGTAGGGGGCGCATCTGAAGCTTTCTTT. Protein product: CAWSVGGASEAFF.

The V and J genes are TRBV9 and TRBJ2-2; TRBD2 matches 8 bases. V shed 4 bases, J shed 4 bases, and the junction held 6 bases outside the gene matches. The CDR3 extends over 15 amino acids. The germline gives CDR1 SGDLS, CDR2 YYNGEE. The chain's CDR3 is CASSLREGPTGELFF. The CDR3 bases are TGTGCCAGCAGCCTCCGGGAGGGGCCCACCGGGGAGCTGTTTTTT. Looking up the rest from reference TRBV9 and TRBJ2-2 gives the full variable domain: DSGVTQTPKHLITATGQRVTLRCSPRSGDLSVYWYQQSLDQGLQFLIQYYNGEERAKGNILERFSAQQFPDLHSELNLSSLELGDSALYFCASSLREGPTGELFFGEGSRLTVL.

V is TRBV5-6 and J is TRBJ2-1; 8 nucleotides match TRBD1. The J segment lost 4 bases and the V segment lost 4 bases, leaving 10 bases of the junction unmatched. The CDR3 has 16 amino acids. Germline V CDR1 and CDR2: SGHDT, YYEEEE. In DNA form, the CDR3 reads TGTGCCAGCAGCCGCCAGACAGGGGATGATTACAATGAGCAGTTCTTC. Encoded protein: CASSRQTGDDYNEQFF.

This clone is a singleton in its sample. The rearrangement uses TRBV30 and TRBJ1-1; 7 bases match TRBD1. J gave up 1 base and V 5 bases, and 4 bases lay outside the gene matches. The germline CDR1 and CDR2 sequences are GTSNPN and SVGIG (reference sequence). The CDR3 extends over 13 amino acids. CDR3 DNA sequence: TGTGCCTGGCGCAACAGGGGGAACACTGAAGCTTTCTTT. Translated, it gives CAWRNRGNTEAFF.

This clone is a singleton in its sample. The chain employs TRBV6-5 and TRBJ1-3; D gene uncertain. Per the germline V gene, CDR1 is MNHEY and CDR2 is SVGAGI. This CDR3 has 13 amino acids. Trimming left V 6 bases short and J 0 bases short, with 6 bases between. The CDR3 DNA sequence: TGTGCCAGCAGGAGTTACTCTGGAAACACCATATATTTT. Translation gives CASRSYSGNTIYF.